One and the same sample provided the 24 T cell receptor beta chains below, sequenced in a study of blood T cell repertoires in COVID-19. Method: immunoSEQ multiplex PCR; TCRdb's copy keeps in-frame clones and lacks some. Of about 300,000 clones detected, around 85% appear once; the ten largest clones hold approximately 1.5%. The sequencing input was peripheral blood. The receptors derive from a human donor with COVID-19, enrolled during active disease. The donor label of this sample is uncertain.

The J gene is TRBJ1-5, the V gene TRBV7-2; D is unresolved. Per germline, CDR1 SGHTA and CDR2 FQGNSA. This CDR3 spans 13 amino acids. V dropped 5 bases and J dropped 9 bases, with 14 bases sitting between them. The CDR3 protein is CASSPARVGPQHF. CDR3 DNA sequence: TGTGCCAGCAGCCCAGCGAGGGTTGGGCCCCAGCATTTT.

The rearrangement joins TRBV19 to TRBJ2-1; D is perhaps TRBD2 (6 bases). CDR1 and CDR2 (germline): LNHDA, SQIVND (reference sequence). CDR3 length: 15 amino acids. V lost 5 bases and J 0 bases, leaving 11 bases between the germline ends. The CDR3 nucleotides are TGTGCCAGTAGTGGCGGGGCCGACTCCTACAATGAGCAGTTCTTC. Amino acids: CASSGGADSYNEQFF.

The chain links TRBV28 to TRBJ2-7; D possibly corresponds to TRBD1 (5 bases). From germline, CDR1 is MDHEN and CDR2 SYDVKM. This CDR3 contains 12 residues. The V gene lost 7 bases and the J gene lost 4 bases, with 11 bases spanning the gap. CDR3 nucleotide sequence: TGTGCCAGCACCGAAGACAGATACGAGCAGTACTTC. Residues: CASTEDRYEQYF.

V and J are TRBV9 and TRBJ2-3; 9 bases align to TRBD1. Germline V gene sequence: CDR1 SGDLS, CDR2 YYNGEE. Trimming removed 2 bases from V and 6 bases from J; junction bases left unmatched: 4. The CDR3 has 14 residues. The CDR3 sequence: CASSVATGGDTQYF. CDR3 nucleotide sequence: TGTGCCAGCAGCGTCGCTACAGGGGGCGATACGCAGTATTTT.

V gene TRBV19 combines with J gene TRBJ2-5; a weak D match, TRBD2 (6 bases). The CDR3 consists of 13 residues. Trimming left V 11 bases short and J 7 bases short, with 20 bases between. Germline V gene sequence: CDR1 LNHDA, CDR2 SQIVND (reference sequence). The CDR3 DNA sequence: TGTGCCCGAGGCGTCCGGCGGAGGGGGACCCAGTACTTC. Protein product: CARGVRRRGTQYF.

The chain links TRBV3-1 (or the pseudogene TRBV3-2) to TRBJ1-2, with 7 bases that match TRBD1. V was clipped by 5 bases and J by 5 bases; unmatched bases: 2. Germline loops: CDR1 LGHDT, CDR2 YNNKEL (reference sequence). This CDR3 region has 12 residues. The CDR3 DNA is TGTGCCAGCAGCGGGGACAGATATGGCTACACCTTC. Translating gives CASSGDRYGYTF.

The rearrangement links TRBV9 to TRBJ1-2; the D gene is possibly TRBD1 (6 bases). Germline CDR1 reads SGDLS; CDR2 reads YYNGEE. The CDR3 is made up of 14 amino acids. V was shortened by 4 bases and J by 2 bases, with 12 bases between the two germline ends. CDR3 DNA: TGTGCCAGCAGCCGGAGACAGGCCAACTATGGCTACACCTTC. Encoded protein: CASSRRQANYGYTF.

The chain uses TRBV4-3 and TRBJ1-2; TRBD1 is a possible D gene (6 bases). This CDR3 spans 14 amino acids. V lost 4 bases and J lost 6, with 15 bases in between. CDR1 LGHNA and CDR2 YSLEER come from the germline V gene. The CDR3 region has the DNA TGCGCCAGCAGCCGCGGGACGGGGGGCGATGGCTACACCTTC. Its translation: CASSRGTGGDGYTF.

This rearrangement joins TRBV7-8 to TRBJ1-2; 7 nucleotides agree with TRBD1. The germline gives CDR1 SGHVS, CDR2 FQNEAQ. The CDR3 runs to 13 residues. The V segment lost 5 bases and the J segment 2 bases; nucleotides outside the gene matches: 2. This CDR3 reads CASSRQGNYGYTF. The CDR3 DNA follows: TGTGCCAGCAGCCGACAGGGCAACTATGGCTACACCTTC.

Here the CDR3 reads CASSPVLAGGGYEQYF. The DNA of the CDR3 is TGTGCCAGCTCACCCGTCCTAGCGGGAGGGGGTTACGAGCAGTACTTC. The chain recombines TRBV18 with TRBJ2-7, with TRBD2 identical over 12 bases. CDR3 length: 16 amino acids. J lost 4 bases, V lost 3 bases, and 7 bases had no gene match. The V gene's germline CDR1 is KGHSH and CDR2 LQKENI.

This clone was seen once. The gene calls are TRBV6-5 and TRBJ2-1, with D maybe TRBD2 (6 bases). The CDR3 sequence is 11 residues long. Germline loops: CDR1 MNHEY, CDR2 SVGAGI. With 6 bases removed from V and 8 bases from J, the gap between germline ends came to 8 bases. For the CDR3, the DNA is TGTGCCAGCAGCCGGGGGTATGAGCAGTTCTTC. Translation gives CASSRGYEQFF.

V usage is TRBV5-4 and J usage is TRBJ2-7; 10 bases map to TRBD2. Trimming took 4 bases from V and 5 from J; bases not matched to a gene: 12. The germline V gene has CDR1 SGHNT and CDR2 YYREEE (reference sequence). CDR3 size: 16 residues. The CDR3, as DNA: TGTGCCAGCAGCCCCAGACTAGCGGGTATGGGCCACGAGCAGTACTTC. Translation gives CASSPRLAGMGHEQYF. The complete variable domain, with remaining parts taken from reference TRBV5-4 and TRBJ2-7, reads ETGVTQSPTHLIKTRGQQVTLRCSSQSGHNTVSWYQQALGQGPQFIFQYYREEENGRGNFPPRFSGLQFPNYSSELNVNALELDDSALYLCASSPRLAGMGHEQYFGPGTRLTVT.

This clone has just one count. The J gene is TRBJ2-1, the V gene TRBV4-3, with D possibly being TRBD1 (5 bases). This CDR3 region has 15 residues. Trimming stripped 1 base from V and 2 bases from J, with 9 bases between. Germline CDR1 reads LGHNA; CDR2 reads YSLEER. CDR3 nucleotides: TGCGCCAGCAGCCAAGGACAGTCCCCCTACAATGAGCAGTTCTTC. Protein: CASSQGQSPYNEQFF.

The chain couples TRBV20-1 to TRBJ1-2; D gene uncertain. Trimming pared 1 base from V and 10 bases from J, leaving 10 bases between. The CDR3 is made up of 11 amino acids. Germline V gene lookup returns CDR1 DFQATT and CDR2 SNEGSKA (reference sequence). The CDR3 region has the DNA TGCAGTGCTAGAGGAGGAACAATCTACACCTTC. It encodes CSARGGTIYTF.

The chain carries TRBV3-1 (or the pseudogene TRBV3-2) and TRBJ1-2; possible D gene TRBD1, 6 bases. Trimming left V 4 bases short and J 7 bases short, with 16 bases between. CDR1 and CDR2 (germline): LGHDT, YNNKEL (reference sequence). This CDR3 is 14 amino acids long. CDR3 coding DNA: TGTGCCAGCAGCCTTCCGGGACAAAGTTTTGGCTACACCTTC. Residues: CASSLPGQSFGYTF.

This chain connects TRBV19 to TRBJ2-1, with 7 nucleotides matching TRBD2. The CDR3 is 14 residues long. Germline CDR1 reads LNHDA; CDR2 reads SQIVND (reference sequence). V trimming: 4 bases; J trimming: 4 bases; junction bases outside the gene matches: 4. In DNA form, the CDR3 reads TGTGCCAGTAGTACCCCGGGACTATACAATGAGCAGTTCTTC. Translating gives CASSTPGLYNEQFF.

The chain employs TRBV9 and TRBJ1-4; D unresolved. Germline lookup yields CDR1 SGDLS and CDR2 YYNGEE. The germline V and J ends were trimmed by 4 bases and 5 bases, with 9 bases remaining between them. The CDR3 has 13 amino acids. The CDR3 region is CASSPGINEKLFF. The CDR3 DNA reads as TGTGCCAGCAGCCCGGGGATAAATGAAAAACTGTTTTTT.

The V call is TRBV11-3, the J call TRBJ2-1; TRBD2 aligns across 9 bases. Germline-derived CDR1 and CDR2 are SGHNT and YENEEA. This CDR3 is 16 amino acids long. Unmatched junction bases numbered 12, after V lost 3 bases and J lost 9 bases. The CDR3 is CASSFSRAGGPSEQFF. DNA for the CDR3: TGTGCCAGCAGCTTCAGTCGGGCGGGAGGGCCGAGTGAGCAGTTCTTC.

The J gene is TRBJ2-3, the V gene TRBV29-1; tentative D call: TRBD1 (8 bases). This CDR3 contains 17 residues. In germline, CDR1 is SQVTM, CDR2 ANQGSEA. The V end lost 0 bases, the J end lost 1 base, and 17 bases lay between the germline ends. DNA of the CDR3: TGCAGCGTTGAAGATGGCCGGACAGGGAGGGGCACAGATACGCAGTATTTT. Protein: CSVEDGRTGRGTDTQYF.

This clone has a handful of counts. The rearrangement links TRBV19 to TRBJ2-1, with 9 bases aligning to TRBD1. V trimming: 10 bases; J trimming: 8 bases; junction bases outside the gene matches: 9. Per the germline V gene, CDR1 is LNHDA and CDR2 is SQIVND (reference sequence). The CDR3 extends over 13 amino acids. CDR3 residues: CATRDRAPDEQFF. CDR3 nucleotide sequence: TGTGCCACCAGGGACAGGGCCCCGGATGAGCAGTTCTTC. The whole variable domain, filled in from reference TRBV19 and TRBJ2-1, reads DGGITQSPKYLFRKEGQNVTLSCEQNLNHDAMYWYRQDPGQGLRLIYYSQIVNDFQKGDIAEGYSVSREKKESFPLTVTSAQKNPTAFYLCATRDRAPDEQFFGPGTRLTVL.

This rearrangement joins TRBV30 to TRBJ1-2; TRBD1 is a possible D gene (5 bases). V lost 7 bases and J 6 bases, leaving 18 bases between the germline ends. The CDR3 length is 13 residues. Germline-derived CDR1 and CDR2 are GTSNPN and SVGIG (reference sequence). The CDR3 region has the DNA TGTGCCTCAAGGGGCCTAAGTATTGATGGCTACACCTTC. The encoded protein is CASRGLSIDGYTF.

This clone has a handful of counts. This chain links TRBV6-5 with TRBJ2-3; D gene ambiguous. Trimming left V 2 bases short and J 5 bases short, with 8 bases between. The CDR3 loop spans 13 amino acids. The germline CDR1 and CDR2 sequences are MNHEY and SVGAGI. CDR3 coding DNA: TGTGCCAGCAGTTACGCCCTAGAAGATACGCAGTATTTT. This codes for CASSYALEDTQYF.

With regard to this clone: Other DNA sequences in the same sample also yield this CDR3. The V and J genes are TRBV3-1 (or the pseudogene TRBV3-2) and TRBJ2-2; possibly TRBD1 for D (5 bases). The CDR3 loop spans 15 amino acids. CDR1 and CDR2 from the germline V gene are LGHDT and YNNKEL (reference sequence). The ends were cut back, 1 base at V and 1 base at J, with 7 bases in the middle. CDR3 residues: CASSQGTGNTGELFF. In nucleotides, the CDR3 is TGTGCCAGCAGCCAAGGTACAGGGAACACCGGGGAGCTGTTTTTT.

V gene TRBV2 combines with J gene TRBJ1-2; unclear D gene. The germline V gene encodes CDR1 SNHLY and CDR2 FYNNEI. V was trimmed by 7 bases and J by 1 base, leaving 13 bases between them. There are 14 residues in the CDR3. The CDR3 region is CASTELGSNYGYTF. In DNA form, the CDR3 reads TGTGCCAGCACCGAACTGGGGAGTAACTATGGCTACACCTTC. The full variable domain, rest sourced from reference TRBV2 and TRBJ1-2, is EPEVTQTPSHQVTQMGQEVILRCVPISNHLYFYWYRQILGQKVEFLVSFYNNEISEKSEIFDDQFSVERPDGSNFTLKIRSTKLEDSAMYFCASTELGSNYGYTFGSGTRLTVV.